This T cell receptor (beta chain) was recorded in a study of early T cells in non-severe SARS-CoV-2 infection (dated by TCRdb to about 2021). In the study overall: Bulk RNA from unsorted whole blood was used for TCR sequencing, so alpha and beta chains could not be paired.

Set within a cohort of healthcare workers in London, UK, this nested case-control study involved weekly PCR testing of nasopharyngeal swabs along with blood sampling. Between 23 and 31 March 2020, the week of the UK lockdown, healthcare workers were enrolled and then followed up weekly for as long as 16 weeks. With regard to this clonotype: It lacks a known antigen. Base quality data are lacking; no much larger clone is found one base away.

The CDR3 measures 14 amino acids from cysteine to phenylalanine. Only the CDR3 DNA is retained, 42 bases long and in frame from the first base. Via the germline V gene (reference sequence), CDR1 is DFQATT and CDR2 SNEGSKA. The junction shows trimming of 2 bases on V and 3 bases on J, plus 11 bases between the germline ends. On the study overall, not on this receptor specifically: VDJdb matching was skewed toward anti-spike CD8 responses, so virus-specific expansions were likely underestimated and private and CD4 specificities were missed.

The method behind the library was 5' RACE. TCRdb shows the sequencer as NextSeq 500. To correct for sequencing error and PCR bias, the TCR library protocol tagged individual cDNA molecules with unique molecular identifiers. Both TCR alpha and beta chains were sequenced, and tight co-correlation was observed between alpha and beta sequence abundances in each sample. The authors' pipeline ran thus. V gene, J gene and CDR3 annotation of TCR sequences was performed with Decombinator V4. TCRs were defined as expanded if a significant change between any two time points was detected under a Poisson model with p below 0.0001. TCR abundances were normalised to the total number of TCRs sequenced in each sample and reported as counts per million. TRAV1-2 paired with TRAJ12, TRAJ20 or TRAJ33 defined MAIT TCRs, while TRAV10 paired with TRAJ18 defined iNKT TCRs. VDJdb, accessed 1 November 2021, was searched for CMV, EBV and SARS-CoV-2 annotated TCRs, excluding TCRs annotated for multiple antigens. The raw public data were reprocessed by TCRdb itself: fastp quality trimming at Q25, MiXCR clonotype calling, in-frame beta chains only. Each entry is one CDR3 protein sequence, shown with its most common DNA and genes. TCRdb's processing, not the authors' own work, is the source of the V and J calls. Counted in this sample were under 55,000 distinct CDR3 sequences; around 10% of them appeared once. The ten largest clones add up to 21% of the sample.

The clonotype originates from an adult who was a healthcare worker with PCR-confirmed SARS-CoV-2 infection or an uninfected control (not recorded which). This receptor chain uses TRBV20-1 and TRBJ2-1; the D gene is perhaps TRBD2, on 5 matching bases. The sequenced sample consisted of whole blood. The bases are TGCAGTGCTAGAAGAGGGAAAGGCTACAATGAGCAGTTCTTC. The resulting protein is CSARRGKGYNEQFF.